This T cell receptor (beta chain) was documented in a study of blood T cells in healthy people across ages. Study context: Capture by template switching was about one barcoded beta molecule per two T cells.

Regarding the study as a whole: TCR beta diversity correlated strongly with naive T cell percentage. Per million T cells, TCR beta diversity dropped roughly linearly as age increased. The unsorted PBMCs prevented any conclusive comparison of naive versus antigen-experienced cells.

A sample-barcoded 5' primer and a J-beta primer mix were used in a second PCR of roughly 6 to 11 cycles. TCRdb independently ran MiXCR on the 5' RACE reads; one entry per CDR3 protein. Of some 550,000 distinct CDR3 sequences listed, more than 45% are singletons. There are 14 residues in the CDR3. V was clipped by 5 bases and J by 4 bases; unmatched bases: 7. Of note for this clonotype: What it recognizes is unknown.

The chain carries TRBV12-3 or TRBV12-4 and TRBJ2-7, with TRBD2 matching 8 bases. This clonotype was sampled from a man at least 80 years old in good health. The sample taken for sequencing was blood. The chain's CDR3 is CASSPPGLGYEQYF. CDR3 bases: TGTGCCAGCAGTCCTCCGGGACTAGGGTACGAGCAGTACTTC.